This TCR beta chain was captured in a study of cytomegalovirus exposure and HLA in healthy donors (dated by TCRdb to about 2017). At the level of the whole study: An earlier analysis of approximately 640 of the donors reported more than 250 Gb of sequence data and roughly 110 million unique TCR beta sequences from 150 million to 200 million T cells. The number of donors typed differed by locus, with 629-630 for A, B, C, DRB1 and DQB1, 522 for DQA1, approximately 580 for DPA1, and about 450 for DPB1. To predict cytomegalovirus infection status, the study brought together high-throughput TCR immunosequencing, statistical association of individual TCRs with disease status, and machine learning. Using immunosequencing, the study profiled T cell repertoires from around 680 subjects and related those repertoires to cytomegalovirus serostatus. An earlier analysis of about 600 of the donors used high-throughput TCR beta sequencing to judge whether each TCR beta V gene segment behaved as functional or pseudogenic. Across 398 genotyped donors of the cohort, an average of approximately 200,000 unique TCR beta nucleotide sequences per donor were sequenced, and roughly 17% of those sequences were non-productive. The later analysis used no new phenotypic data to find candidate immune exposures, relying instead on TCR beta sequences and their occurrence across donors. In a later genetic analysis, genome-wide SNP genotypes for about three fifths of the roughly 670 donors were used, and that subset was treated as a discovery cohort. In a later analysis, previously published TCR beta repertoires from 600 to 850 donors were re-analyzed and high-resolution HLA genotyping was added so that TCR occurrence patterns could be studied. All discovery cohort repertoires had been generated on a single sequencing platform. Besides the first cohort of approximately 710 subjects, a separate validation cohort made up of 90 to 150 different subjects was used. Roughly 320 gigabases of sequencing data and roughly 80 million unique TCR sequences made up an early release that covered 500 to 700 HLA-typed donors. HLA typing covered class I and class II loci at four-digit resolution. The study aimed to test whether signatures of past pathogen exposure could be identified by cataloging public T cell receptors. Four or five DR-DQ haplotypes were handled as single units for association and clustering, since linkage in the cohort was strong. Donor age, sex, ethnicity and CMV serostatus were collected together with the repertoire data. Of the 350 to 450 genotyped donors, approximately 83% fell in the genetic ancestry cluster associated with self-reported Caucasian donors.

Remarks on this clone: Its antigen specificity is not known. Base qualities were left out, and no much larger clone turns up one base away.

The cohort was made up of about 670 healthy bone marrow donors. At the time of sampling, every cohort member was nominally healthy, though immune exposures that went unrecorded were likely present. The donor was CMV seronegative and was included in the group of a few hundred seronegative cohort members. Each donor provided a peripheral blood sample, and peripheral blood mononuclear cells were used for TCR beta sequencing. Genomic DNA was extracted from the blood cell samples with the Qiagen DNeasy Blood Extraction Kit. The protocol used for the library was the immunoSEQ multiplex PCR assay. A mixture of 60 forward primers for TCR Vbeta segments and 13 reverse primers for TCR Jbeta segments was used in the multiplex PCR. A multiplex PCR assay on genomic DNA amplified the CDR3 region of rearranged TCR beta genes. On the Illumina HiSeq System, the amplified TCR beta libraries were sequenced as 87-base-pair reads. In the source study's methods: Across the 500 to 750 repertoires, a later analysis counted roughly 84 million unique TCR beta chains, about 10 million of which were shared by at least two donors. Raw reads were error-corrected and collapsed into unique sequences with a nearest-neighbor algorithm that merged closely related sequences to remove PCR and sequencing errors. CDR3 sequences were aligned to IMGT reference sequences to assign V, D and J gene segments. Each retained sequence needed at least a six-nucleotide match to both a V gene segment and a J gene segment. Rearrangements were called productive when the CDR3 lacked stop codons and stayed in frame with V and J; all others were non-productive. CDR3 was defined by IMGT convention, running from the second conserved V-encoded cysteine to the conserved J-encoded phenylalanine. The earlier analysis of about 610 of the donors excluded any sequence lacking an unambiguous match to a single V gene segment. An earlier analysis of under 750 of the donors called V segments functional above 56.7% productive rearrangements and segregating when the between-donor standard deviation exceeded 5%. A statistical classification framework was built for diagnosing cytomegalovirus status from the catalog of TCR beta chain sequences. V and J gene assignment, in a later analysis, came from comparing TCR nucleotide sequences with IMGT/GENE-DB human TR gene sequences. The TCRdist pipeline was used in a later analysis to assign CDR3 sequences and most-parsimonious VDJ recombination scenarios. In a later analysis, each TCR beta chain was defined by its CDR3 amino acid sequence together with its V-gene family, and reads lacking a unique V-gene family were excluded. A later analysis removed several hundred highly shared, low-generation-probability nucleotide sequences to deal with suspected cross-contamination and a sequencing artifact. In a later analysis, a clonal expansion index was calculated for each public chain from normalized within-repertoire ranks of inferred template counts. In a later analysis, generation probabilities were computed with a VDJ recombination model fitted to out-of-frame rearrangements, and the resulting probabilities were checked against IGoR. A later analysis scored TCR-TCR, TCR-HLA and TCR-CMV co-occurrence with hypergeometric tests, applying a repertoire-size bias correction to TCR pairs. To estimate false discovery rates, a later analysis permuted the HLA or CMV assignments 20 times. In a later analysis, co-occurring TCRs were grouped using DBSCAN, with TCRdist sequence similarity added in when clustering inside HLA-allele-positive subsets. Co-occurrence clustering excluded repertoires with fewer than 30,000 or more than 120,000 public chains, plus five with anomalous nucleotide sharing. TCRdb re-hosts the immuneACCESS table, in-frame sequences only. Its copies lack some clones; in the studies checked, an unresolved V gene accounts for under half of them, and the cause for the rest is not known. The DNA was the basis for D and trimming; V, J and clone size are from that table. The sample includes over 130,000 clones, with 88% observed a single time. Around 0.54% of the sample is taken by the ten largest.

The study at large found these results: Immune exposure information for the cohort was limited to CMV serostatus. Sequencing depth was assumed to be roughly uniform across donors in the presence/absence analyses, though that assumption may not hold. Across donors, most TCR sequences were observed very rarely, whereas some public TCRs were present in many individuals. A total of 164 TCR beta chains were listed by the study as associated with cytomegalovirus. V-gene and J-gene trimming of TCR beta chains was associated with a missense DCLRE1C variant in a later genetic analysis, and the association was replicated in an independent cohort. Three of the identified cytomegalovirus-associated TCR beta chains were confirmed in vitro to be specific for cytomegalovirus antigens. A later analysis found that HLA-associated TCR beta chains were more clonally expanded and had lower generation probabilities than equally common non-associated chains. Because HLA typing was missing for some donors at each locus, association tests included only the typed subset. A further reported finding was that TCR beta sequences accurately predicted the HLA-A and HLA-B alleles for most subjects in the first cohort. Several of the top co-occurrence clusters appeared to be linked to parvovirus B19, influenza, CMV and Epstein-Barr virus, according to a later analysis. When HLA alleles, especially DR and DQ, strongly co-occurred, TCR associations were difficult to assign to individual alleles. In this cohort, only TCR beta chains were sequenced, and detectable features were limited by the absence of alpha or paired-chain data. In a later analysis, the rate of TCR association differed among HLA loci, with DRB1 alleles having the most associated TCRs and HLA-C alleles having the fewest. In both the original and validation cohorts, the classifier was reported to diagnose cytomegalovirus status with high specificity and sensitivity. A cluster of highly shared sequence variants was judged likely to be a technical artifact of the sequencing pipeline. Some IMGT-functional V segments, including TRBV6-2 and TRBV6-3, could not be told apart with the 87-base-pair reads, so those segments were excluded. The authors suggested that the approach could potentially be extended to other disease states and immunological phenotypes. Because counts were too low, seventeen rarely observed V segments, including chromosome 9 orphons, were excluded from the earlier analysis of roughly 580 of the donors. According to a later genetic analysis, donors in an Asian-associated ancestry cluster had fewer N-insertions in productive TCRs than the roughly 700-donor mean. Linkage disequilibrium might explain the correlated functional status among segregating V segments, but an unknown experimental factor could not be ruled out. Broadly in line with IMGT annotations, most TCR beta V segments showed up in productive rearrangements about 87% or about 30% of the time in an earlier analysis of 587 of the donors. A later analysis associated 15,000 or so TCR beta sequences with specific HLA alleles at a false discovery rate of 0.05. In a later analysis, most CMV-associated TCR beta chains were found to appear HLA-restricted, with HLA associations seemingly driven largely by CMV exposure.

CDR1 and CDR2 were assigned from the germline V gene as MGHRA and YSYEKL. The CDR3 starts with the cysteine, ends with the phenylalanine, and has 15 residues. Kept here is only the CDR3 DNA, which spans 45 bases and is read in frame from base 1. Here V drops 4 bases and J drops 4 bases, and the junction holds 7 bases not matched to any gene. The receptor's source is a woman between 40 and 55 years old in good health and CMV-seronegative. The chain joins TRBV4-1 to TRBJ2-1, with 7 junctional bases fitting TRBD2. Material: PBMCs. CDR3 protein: CASSLRGGNYNEQFF. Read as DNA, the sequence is TGCGCCAGCAGCCTTCGGGGAGGGAATTACAATGAGCAGTTCTTC.